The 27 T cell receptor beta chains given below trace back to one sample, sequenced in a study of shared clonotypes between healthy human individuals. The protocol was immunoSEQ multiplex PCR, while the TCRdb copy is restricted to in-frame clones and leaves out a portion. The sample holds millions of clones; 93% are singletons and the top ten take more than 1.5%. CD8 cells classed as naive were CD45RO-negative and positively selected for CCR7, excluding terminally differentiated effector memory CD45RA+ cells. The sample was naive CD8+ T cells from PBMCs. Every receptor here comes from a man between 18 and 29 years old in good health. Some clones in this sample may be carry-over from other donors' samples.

The CDR3 here is CASSEHGGLGNEQFF. The CDR3 DNA follows: TGTGCCAGCAGTGAACACGGCGGGTTGGGCAATGAGCAGTTCTTC. This rearrangement joins TRBV25-1 to TRBJ2-1; possibly TRBD2 for D (5 bases). Germline V gene data show CDR1 as MGHDK and CDR2 as SYGVNS. Trimming stripped 2 bases from V and 6 bases from J, with 14 bases between. The CDR3 has 15 residues.

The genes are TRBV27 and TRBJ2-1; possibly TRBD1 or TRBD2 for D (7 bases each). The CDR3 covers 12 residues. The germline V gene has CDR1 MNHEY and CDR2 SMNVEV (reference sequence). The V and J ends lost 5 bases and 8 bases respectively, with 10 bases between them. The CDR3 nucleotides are TGTGCCAGCAGTCCAGGGGGGGATGAGCAGTTCTTC. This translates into CASSPGGDEQFF.

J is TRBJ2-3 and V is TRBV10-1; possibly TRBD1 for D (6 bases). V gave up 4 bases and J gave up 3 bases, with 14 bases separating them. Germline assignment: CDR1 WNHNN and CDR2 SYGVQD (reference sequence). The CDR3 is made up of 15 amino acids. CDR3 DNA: TGCGCCAGCAGTGGTTCGGTGGGGACAACAGATACGCAGTATTTT. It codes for CASSGSVGTTDTQYF.

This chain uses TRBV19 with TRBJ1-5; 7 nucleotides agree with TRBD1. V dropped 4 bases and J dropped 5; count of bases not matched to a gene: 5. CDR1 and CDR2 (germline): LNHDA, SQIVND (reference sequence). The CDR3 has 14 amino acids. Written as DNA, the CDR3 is TGTGCCAGTAGTAGGGACAGAGACCATCAGCCCCAGCATTTT. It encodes CASSRDRDHQPQHF.

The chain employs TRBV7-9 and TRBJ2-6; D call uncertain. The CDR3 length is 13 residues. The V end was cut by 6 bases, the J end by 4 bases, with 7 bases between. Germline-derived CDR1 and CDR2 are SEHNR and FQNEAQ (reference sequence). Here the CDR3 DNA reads TGTGCCAGCAGTCCTGGGGGGGCCAACGTCCTGACTTTC. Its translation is CASSPGGANVLTF.

The CDR3: CASSPPDRTVSYEQYF. CDR3 DNA sequence: TGTGCCAGCTCACCACCTGACCGGACGGTCTCCTACGAGCAGTACTTC. The chain couples TRBV18 to TRBJ2-7; D remains unclear. Germline V gene data show CDR1 as KGHSH and CDR2 as LQKENI. This CDR3 is 16 amino acids long. Trimming took off 0 bases at V and 0 bases at J, with 12 bases between the two ends.

CDR3 sequence reads: CASSPGTSGLFYEQYF. For the CDR3, the DNA is TGTGCCAGCAGCCCGGGGACTAGCGGGTTATTTTACGAGCAGTACTTC. This chain links TRBV5-4 with TRBJ2-7; 12 bases map to TRBD2. Germline CDR1 and CDR2: SGHNT and YYREEE (reference sequence). The CDR3 consists of 16 residues. V lost 4 bases, J lost 4 bases, and 9 bases stayed unmatched.

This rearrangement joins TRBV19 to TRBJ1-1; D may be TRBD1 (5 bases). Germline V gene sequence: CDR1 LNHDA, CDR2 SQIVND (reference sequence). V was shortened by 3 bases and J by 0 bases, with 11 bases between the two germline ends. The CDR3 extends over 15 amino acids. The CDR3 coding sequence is TGTGCCAGTAGTATCCCCAGGGCCCTGAACACTGAAGCTTTCTTT. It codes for CASSIPRALNTEAFF.

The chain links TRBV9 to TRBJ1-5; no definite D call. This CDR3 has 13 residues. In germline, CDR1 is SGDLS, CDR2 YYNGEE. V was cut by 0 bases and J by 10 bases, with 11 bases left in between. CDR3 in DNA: TGTGCCAGCAGCGTAGACGGGCGTCACCCCCAGCATTTT. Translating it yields CASSVDGRHPQHF.

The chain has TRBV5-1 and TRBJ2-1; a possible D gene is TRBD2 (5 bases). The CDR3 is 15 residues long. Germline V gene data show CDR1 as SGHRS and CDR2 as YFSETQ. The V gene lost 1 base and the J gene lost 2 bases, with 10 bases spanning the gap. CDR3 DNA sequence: TGCGCCAGCAGCTTGTCTAGCCCAGCCTACAATGAGCAGTTCTTC. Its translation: CASSLSSPAYNEQFF.

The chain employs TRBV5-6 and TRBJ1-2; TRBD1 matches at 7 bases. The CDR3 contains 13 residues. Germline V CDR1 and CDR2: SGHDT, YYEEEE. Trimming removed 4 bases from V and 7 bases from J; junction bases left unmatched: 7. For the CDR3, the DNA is TGTGCCAGCAGCGTCGGGACAGACCCTGGCTACACCTTC. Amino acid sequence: CASSVGTDPGYTF.

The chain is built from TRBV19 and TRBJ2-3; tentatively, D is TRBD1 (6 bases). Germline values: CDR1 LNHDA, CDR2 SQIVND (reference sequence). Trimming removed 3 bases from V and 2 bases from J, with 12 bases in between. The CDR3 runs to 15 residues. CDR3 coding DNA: TGTGCCAGTAGTATGGGGGCCAGGGACACAGATACGCAGTATTTT. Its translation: CASSMGARDTDTQYF.

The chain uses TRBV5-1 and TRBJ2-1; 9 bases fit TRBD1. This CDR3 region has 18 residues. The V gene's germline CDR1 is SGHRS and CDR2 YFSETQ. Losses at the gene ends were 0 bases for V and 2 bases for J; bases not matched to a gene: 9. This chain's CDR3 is CASSLDPGTGYTYNEQFF. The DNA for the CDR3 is TGCGCCAGCAGCTTGGACCCTGGGACAGGGTACACCTACAATGAGCAGTTCTTC.

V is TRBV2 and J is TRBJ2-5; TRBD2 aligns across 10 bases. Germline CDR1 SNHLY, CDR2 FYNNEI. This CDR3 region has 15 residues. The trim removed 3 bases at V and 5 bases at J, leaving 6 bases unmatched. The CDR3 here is CASSDPAGGGETQYF. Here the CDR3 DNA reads TGTGCCAGCAGTGATCCAGCGGGAGGGGGGGAGACCCAGTACTTC.

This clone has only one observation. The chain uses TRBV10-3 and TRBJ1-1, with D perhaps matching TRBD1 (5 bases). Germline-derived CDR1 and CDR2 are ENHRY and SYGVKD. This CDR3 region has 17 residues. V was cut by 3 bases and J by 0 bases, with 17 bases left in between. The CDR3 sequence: CAISEGAGGLMNTEAFF. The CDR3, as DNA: TGTGCCATCAGTGAAGGGGCAGGAGGCTTAATGAACACTGAAGCTTTCTTT.

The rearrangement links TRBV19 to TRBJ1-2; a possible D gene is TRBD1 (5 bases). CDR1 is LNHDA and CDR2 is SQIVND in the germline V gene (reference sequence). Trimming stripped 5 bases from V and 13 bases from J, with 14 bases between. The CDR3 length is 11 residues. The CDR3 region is CASSATDKPTF. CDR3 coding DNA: TGTGCCAGTAGTGCGACAGACAAACCCACCTTC.

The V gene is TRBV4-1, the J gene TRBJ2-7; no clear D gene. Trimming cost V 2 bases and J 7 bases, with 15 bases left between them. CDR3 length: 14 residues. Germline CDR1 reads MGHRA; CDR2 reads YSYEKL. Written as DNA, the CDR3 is TGCGCCAGCAGCCAACCTTCCCGACCGAGGGAGCAGTACTTC. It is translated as CASSQPSRPREQYF.

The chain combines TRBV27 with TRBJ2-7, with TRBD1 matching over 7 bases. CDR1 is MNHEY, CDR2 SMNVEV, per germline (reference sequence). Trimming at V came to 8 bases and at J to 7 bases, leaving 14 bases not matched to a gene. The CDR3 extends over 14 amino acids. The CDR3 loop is CASLRRTGLGEQYF. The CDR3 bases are TGTGCCAGCTTACGACGGACAGGCTTGGGGGAGCAGTACTTC.

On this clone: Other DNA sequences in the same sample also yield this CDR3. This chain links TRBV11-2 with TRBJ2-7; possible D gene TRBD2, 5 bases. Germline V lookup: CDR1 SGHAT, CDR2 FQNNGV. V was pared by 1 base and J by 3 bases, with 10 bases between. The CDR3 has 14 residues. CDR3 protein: CASSLGRGNYEQYF. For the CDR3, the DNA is TGTGCCAGCAGCTTAGGTCGGGGAAACTACGAGCAGTACTTC.

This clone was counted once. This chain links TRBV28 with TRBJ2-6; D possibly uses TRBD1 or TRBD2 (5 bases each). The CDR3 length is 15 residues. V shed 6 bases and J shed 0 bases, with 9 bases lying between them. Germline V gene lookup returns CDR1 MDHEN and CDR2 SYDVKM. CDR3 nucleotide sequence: TGTGCCAGCAGGGGACCCGGCTCTGGGGCCAACGTCCTGACTTTC. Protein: CASRGPGSGANVLTF.

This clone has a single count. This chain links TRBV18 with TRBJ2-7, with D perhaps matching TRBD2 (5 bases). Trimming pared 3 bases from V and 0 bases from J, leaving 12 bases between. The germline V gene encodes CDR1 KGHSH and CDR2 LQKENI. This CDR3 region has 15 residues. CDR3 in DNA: TGTGCCAGCTCACCCGAGGGCCCCGGCTCCTACGAGCAGTACTTC. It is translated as CASSPEGPGSYEQYF.

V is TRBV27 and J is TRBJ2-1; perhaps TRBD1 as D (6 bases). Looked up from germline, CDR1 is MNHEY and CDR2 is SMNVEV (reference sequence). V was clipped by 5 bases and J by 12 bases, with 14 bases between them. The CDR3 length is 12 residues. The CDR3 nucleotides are TGTGCCAGCAGTCCCCACAGGGCCCCGCAGTTCTTC. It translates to CASSPHRAPQFF.

CDR3 DNA: TGTGCCAGCAGCTTACTTCTAGGAAGAGATACGCAGTATTTT. This translates into CASSLLLGRDTQYF. The rearrangement uses TRBV7-9 and TRBJ2-3; D uncertain. The CDR3 runs 14 residues. With 2 bases removed from V and 5 bases from J, the gap between germline ends came to 11 bases. The V gene's germline CDR1 is SEHNR and CDR2 FQNEAQ (reference sequence).

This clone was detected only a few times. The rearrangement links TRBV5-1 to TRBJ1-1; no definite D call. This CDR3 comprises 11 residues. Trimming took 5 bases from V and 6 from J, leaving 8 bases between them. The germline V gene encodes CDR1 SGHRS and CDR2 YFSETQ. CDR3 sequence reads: CASRYASEAFF. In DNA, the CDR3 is TGCGCCAGCAGATACGCCTCTGAAGCTTTCTTT.

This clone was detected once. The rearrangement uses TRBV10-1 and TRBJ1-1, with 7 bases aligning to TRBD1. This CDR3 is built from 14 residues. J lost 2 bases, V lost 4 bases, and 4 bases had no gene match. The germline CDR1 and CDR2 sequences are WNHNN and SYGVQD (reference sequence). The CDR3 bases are TGCGCCAGCAGTGGGTCAGGGGGAAACACTGAAGCTTTCTTT. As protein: CASSGSGGNTEAFF.

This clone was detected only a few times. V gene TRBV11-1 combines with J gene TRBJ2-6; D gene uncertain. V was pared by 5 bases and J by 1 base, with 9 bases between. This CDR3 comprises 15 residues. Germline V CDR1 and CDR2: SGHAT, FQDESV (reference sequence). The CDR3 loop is CASSPYGSGANVLTF. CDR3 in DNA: TGTGCCAGCAGCCCTTACGGTTCTGGGGCCAACGTCCTGACTTTC.

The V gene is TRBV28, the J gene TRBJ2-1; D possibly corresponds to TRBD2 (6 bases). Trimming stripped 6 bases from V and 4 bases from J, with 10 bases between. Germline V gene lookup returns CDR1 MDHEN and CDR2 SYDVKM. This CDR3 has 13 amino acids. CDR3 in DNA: TGTGCCAGCAGCGTTGGGGGGTACAATGAGCAGTTCTTC. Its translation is CASSVGGYNEQFF.